Listed here are 23 T cell receptor beta chains from one sample, sequenced in a study of T cell responses to AZD1222 COVID-19 vaccine (dated by TCRdb to the early 2020s). Read against the paper, the sample's time point label means: baseline before first vaccination. Libraries were made using the immunoSEQ multiplex PCR assay. TCRdb stores this immuneACCESS table with in-frame sequences only. Part of the clones is absent; in the studies checked, under half of the shortfall reflects unresolved V genes, and no reason is known for the rest. Across this sample there are 200,000 or so clones, with 90% to 95% seen only once. The ten largest account for about 9% of the sample. Material: peripheral blood, obtained on day 0 of AZD1222 vaccination. The receptors originated from an adult in good health.

The J gene is TRBJ1-2, the V gene TRBV7-9; D not certain. CDR3 length: 12 amino acids. Trimming removed 5 bases from V and 6 bases from J, with 10 bases in between. Germline V gives CDR1 SEHNR, CDR2 FQNEAQ (reference sequence). Here the CDR3 reads CASSPYTDGYTF. The CDR3 bases are TGTGCCAGCAGCCCTTACACGGATGGCTACACCTTC.

V usage is TRBV4-3 and J usage is TRBJ2-1; tentative D call: TRBD1 (5 bases). The germline V and J ends were trimmed by 0 bases and 3 bases, with 15 bases remaining between them. There are 17 residues in the CDR3. Per germline, CDR1 LGHNA and CDR2 YSLEER. CDR3 protein: CASSQESNRKYYNEQFF. The CDR3 DNA reads TGCGCCAGCAGCCAAGAGTCAAACAGGAAATACTACAATGAGCAGTTCTTC.

This chain joins TRBV6-5 and TRBJ2-7; 9 bases fit TRBD1. The CDR3 is made up of 15 amino acids. Germline CDR1 MNHEY, CDR2 SVGAGI. The V and J ends lost 0 bases and 0 bases, in that order; junction bases with no gene match: 0. The CDR3: CASSYSGQGSYEQYF. CDR3 sequence (DNA): TGTGCCAGCAGTTACTCGGGACAGGGCTCCTACGAGCAGTACTTC.

The rearrangement joins TRBV5-1 to TRBJ1-2; 11 nucleotides match TRBD1. The CDR3 length is 14 residues. V lost 5 bases and J lost 3; bases outside the gene matches: 3. Germline CDR1 is SGHRS and CDR2 is YFSETQ. CDR3 nucleotide sequence: TGCGCCAGCAGGCCGGGACAGGGGGACTATGGCTACACCTTC. Translating it yields CASRPGQGDYGYTF. The full variable domain, in which reference TRBV5-1 and TRBJ1-2 provide the parts outside the CDR3, is KAGVTQTPRYLIKTRGQQVTLSCSPISGHRSVSWYQQTPGQGLQFLFEYFSETQRNKGNFPGRFSGRQFSNSRSEMNVSTLELGDSALYLCASRPGQGDYGYTFGSGTRLTVV.

The gene calls are TRBV7-2 and TRBJ2-7; 9 bases map to TRBD1. This CDR3 has 17 amino acids. In germline, CDR1 is SGHTA, CDR2 FQGNSA. With V trimmed by 2 bases and J by 1 base, 9 bases remained unmatched. The CDR3 spells CASSLTGTGPLSYEQYF. CDR3 DNA: TGTGCCAGCAGCTTAACCGGGACAGGGCCACTTTCCTACGAGCAGTACTTC.

Here the CDR3 DNA reads TGTGCCAGCAGCCCGACGACTAGCGCGAGCTCCTACAATGAGCAGTTCTTC. This sequence encodes CASSPTTSASSYNEQFF. V usage is TRBV5-4 and J usage is TRBJ2-1, with TRBD2 identical over 8 bases. The CDR3 length is 17 residues. Germline V CDR1 and CDR2: SGHNT, YYREEE (reference sequence). After removal of 4 bases from V and 0 bases from J, the junction contained 9 bases not matched to a gene.

J is TRBJ1-5 and V is TRBV5-4; D is uncertain. The CDR3 loop spans 13 amino acids. Germline CDR1 and CDR2: SGHNT and YYREEE (reference sequence). V shed 0 bases and J shed 5 bases, with 6 bases lying between them. The CDR3 loop is CASSLDPHQPQHF. Written as DNA, the CDR3 is TGTGCCAGCAGCTTGGATCCCCATCAGCCCCAGCATTTT.

The chain combines TRBV6-5 with TRBJ2-7, with 12 bases aligning to TRBD2. The V and J ends lost 7 bases and 7 bases, in that order; junction bases with no gene match: 5. From germline, CDR1 is MNHEY and CDR2 SVGAGI. The CDR3 contains 13 residues. The CDR3 loop is CASNDGLAGEQYF. The CDR3 DNA reads as TGTGCCAGCAACGACGGACTAGCGGGAGAGCAGTACTTC.

V is TRBV4-3 and J is TRBJ2-3; TRBD1 or TRBD2 may be the D gene (5 bases each). This CDR3 region has 17 residues. Germline V gene data show CDR1 as LGHNA and CDR2 as YSLEER. The V end lost 2 bases, the J end lost 4 bases, and 19 bases lay between the germline ends. The CDR3: CASSQTGTHGEADTQYF. For the CDR3, the DNA is TGCGCCAGCAGCCAAACCGGGACCCACGGCGAAGCAGATACGCAGTATTTT.

The chain is built from TRBV27 and TRBJ2-6; TRBD1 matches 9 bases. The CDR3 totals 16 residues. V gave up 5 bases and J gave up 2 bases; unmatched junction bases: 4. CDR1 is MNHEY and CDR2 is SMNVEV in the germline V gene (reference sequence). CDR3 in amino acids: CASSTTGGAGANVLTF. The DNA of the CDR3 is TGTGCCAGCAGTACAACAGGGGGCGCTGGGGCCAACGTCCTGACTTTC.

The chain employs TRBV24-1 and TRBJ1-2, with unresolved D. The V end lost 4 bases, the J end lost 2 bases, and 10 bases lay between the germline ends. Germline V gene lookup returns CDR1 KGHDR and CDR2 SFDVKD. This CDR3 is built from 14 residues. The CDR3 reads CATSEATRNYGYTF. The CDR3 DNA reads as TGTGCCACCAGTGAGGCGACAAGGAACTATGGCTACACCTTC.

The rearrangement uses TRBV9 and TRBJ2-7, with D maybe TRBD2 (6 bases). CDR3 length equals 14 residues. Germline CDR1 is SGDLS and CDR2 is YYNGEE. The ends were cut back, 5 bases at V and 4 bases at J, with 16 bases in the middle. CDR3 bases: TGTGCCAGCAGTCTAGGTGGGGGAGGTTACGAGCAGTACTTC. As protein: CASSLGGGGYEQYF.

The J gene is TRBJ2-1, the V gene TRBV28, with D uncertain. Germline V gene data show CDR1 as MDHEN and CDR2 as SYDVKM. The CDR3 contains 11 residues. Trimming cost V 2 bases and J 10 bases, with 6 bases left between them. This chain's CDR3 is CASSLGAEQFF. The CDR3 region has the DNA TGTGCCAGCAGTTTAGGTGCCGAGCAGTTCTTC.

The rearrangement uses TRBV3-1 (or the pseudogene TRBV3-2) and TRBJ2-3; D not resolved. Trimming pared 0 bases from V and 5 bases from J, leaving 9 bases between. Germline values: CDR1 LGHDT, CDR2 YNNKEL (reference sequence). The CDR3 runs 14 residues. CDR3 sequence: CASSQDGRIDTQYF. DNA for the CDR3: TGTGCCAGCAGCCAAGATGGAAGGATAGATACGCAGTATTTT.

This clone has only a few counts. The chain is built from TRBV2 and TRBJ2-7; 7 bases are a match to TRBD1. Germline V gene sequence: CDR1 SNHLY, CDR2 FYNNEI. The CDR3 covers 15 residues. V was clipped by 5 bases and J by 1 base; unmatched bases: 8. The CDR3 nucleotides read TGTGCCAGCAGTCCTAAGACAGGGTGGTCCTACGAGCAGTACTTC. Protein product: CASSPKTGWSYEQYF.

The rearrangement joins TRBV6-1 to TRBJ1-2, with D tentatively TRBD1 (5 bases). Trimming pared 1 base from V and 5 bases from J, leaving 14 bases between. The germline V gene has CDR1 MNHNS and CDR2 SASEGT. There are 15 residues in the CDR3. CDR3 loop: CASSEGPGQGYGYTF. CDR3 in DNA: TGTGCCAGCAGTGAAGGGCCAGGGCAGGGATATGGCTACACCTTC.

The rearrangement links TRBV20-1 to TRBJ2-1; TRBD2 matches at 11 bases. Looked up from germline, CDR1 is DFQATT and CDR2 is SNEGSKA (reference sequence). V lost 3 bases to trimming and J lost 0 bases; unmatched junction nucleotides: 1. The CDR3 sequence is 15 residues long. The CDR3 region is CSASSGRDSYNEQFF. CDR3 nucleotides: TGCAGTGCTAGTAGCGGGAGGGACTCCTACAATGAGCAGTTCTTC.

The V gene is TRBV7-8, the J gene TRBJ2-7; tentatively, D is TRBD1 (5 bases). Looked up from germline, CDR1 is SGHVS and CDR2 is FQNEAQ. Trimming took off 5 bases at V and 2 bases at J, with 19 bases between the two ends. The CDR3 has 16 residues. CDR3 sequence reads: CASSPLDRNEAYEQYF. CDR3 DNA sequence: TGTGCCAGCAGCCCCCTAGACAGAAACGAAGCCTACGAGCAGTACTTC. Based on the CDR3 plus reference TRBV7-8 and TRBJ2-7, the full variable domain is GAGVSQSPRYKVAKRGQDVALRCDPISGHVSLFWYQQALGQGPEFLTYFQNEAQLDKSGLPSDRFFAERPEGSVSTLKIQRTQQEDSAVYLCASSPLDRNEAYEQYFGPGTRLTVT.

This chain uses TRBV7-3 with TRBJ2-1; TRBD2 matches 12 bases. The CDR3 extends over 18 amino acids. The V segment lost 0 bases and the J segment 7 bases; nucleotides outside the gene matches: 10. The V gene's germline CDR1 is SGHTA and CDR2 FQGTGA. The CDR3, as DNA: TGTGCCAGCAGCTTAACGTCGCTAGCGGGAGGGCCGGAGAATGAGCAGTTCTTC. Amino acid sequence: CASSLTSLAGGPENEQFF.

V is TRBV5-1 and J is TRBJ2-1; 11 bases agree with TRBD2. Unmatched junction bases numbered 4, after V lost 4 bases and J lost 7 bases. CDR1 is SGHRS, CDR2 YFSETQ, per germline. The CDR3 is 14 amino acids. The CDR3 reads CASSGWTSGNEQFF. Here the CDR3 DNA reads TGCGCCAGCAGCGGGTGGACTAGCGGGAATGAGCAGTTCTTC.

The rearrangement links TRBV28 to TRBJ2-3; TRBD1 aligns across 7 bases. The CDR3 runs to 15 residues. Trimming cost V 7 bases and J 2 bases; bases outside gene matches: 9. CDR1 and CDR2 (germline): MDHEN, SYDVKM. The CDR3 DNA is TGTGCCAGCACCGAACCGGGACAGCTCACAGATACGCAGTATTTT. The encoded protein is CASTEPGQLTDTQYF.

The chain recombines TRBV25-1 with TRBJ2-1; TRBD1 might be the D (6 bases). The V gene lost 0 bases and the J gene lost 3 bases, with 15 bases spanning the gap. This CDR3 has 17 amino acids. Germline V gene lookup returns CDR1 MGHDK and CDR2 SYGVNS. CDR3 sequence: CASSEYPGTLVYNEQFF. Written as DNA, the CDR3 is TGTGCCAGCAGTGAATATCCCGGGACACTGGTCTACAATGAGCAGTTCTTC.

J is TRBJ2-5 and V is TRBV24-1; tentative D call: TRBD2 (11 bases). The germline gives CDR1 KGHDR, CDR2 SFDVKD. The CDR3 extends over 22 amino acids. V lost 3 bases, J lost 2 bases, and 33 bases lay in between. CDR3 DNA: TGTGCCACCAGTGATAGCCGGGACAGGGGTGATCCTAGCGGGAGGCCACAAGAGACCCAGTACTTC. Amino acid sequence: CATSDSRDRGDPSGRPQETQYF.